What follows describes a single T cell receptor beta chain. The CDR3 is 15 residues long. V was cut by 7 bases and J by 0 bases, with 12 bases left in between. Survey-level immunoSEQ sequencing profiled the TCR beta repertoire. Measured with immunoSEQ multiplex PCR; TCRdb has only the in-frame clones, and not every one. Altogether under 90,000 clones are present, just over 90% being singletons, with the ten largest covering roughly 4.2%. This chain uses TRBV23-1 with TRBJ2-2; D may be TRBD2 (5 bases). TRBV23-1 is flagged as an ORF with uncertain function. The sequencing input was PBMCs. The TCR was taken from a middle-aged man with rheumatoid arthritis. The DNA for the CDR3 is TGCGCCAGCAAGTCGGGGTTCCCGAACACCGGGGAGCTGTTTTTT. Translated, it gives CASKSGFPNTGELFF.